The 17 T cell receptor beta chains below all came from one sample that was sequenced in a study of blood T cell repertoires in COVID-19. The protocol was immunoSEQ multiplex PCR, while the TCRdb copy is restricted to in-frame clones and leaves out a portion. Among over 60,000 clones, roughly 84% were seen once, and the ten largest hold 10% to 15%. Source material: peripheral blood. Receptor source: a human donor in a cohort sampled during active COVID-19.

The V call is TRBV5-1, the J call TRBJ1-2; weak D call: TRBD1 (6 bases). This CDR3 is built from 14 residues. The V gene lost 4 bases and the J gene lost 3 bases, with 13 bases spanning the gap. Per the germline V gene, CDR1 is SGHRS and CDR2 is YFSETQ. This CDR3 reads CASSPRTVDYGYTF. DNA of the CDR3: TGCGCCAGCAGCCCGCGGACAGTAGACTATGGCTACACCTTC. The variable domain in full, with the rest retrieved from reference TRBV5-1 and TRBJ1-2, is KAGVTQTPRYLIKTRGQQVTLSCSPISGHRSVSWYQQTPGQGLQFLFEYFSETQRNKGNFPGRFSGRQFSNSRSEMNVSTLELGDSALYLCASSPRTVDYGYTFGSGTRLTVV.

V and J are TRBV7-9 and TRBJ1-2, with D perhaps TRBD1 (6 bases). The germline V gene has CDR1 SEHNR and CDR2 FQNEAQ (reference sequence). The germline V and J ends were trimmed by 1 base and 0 bases, with 15 bases remaining between them. This CDR3 has 17 amino acids. CDR3 nucleotides: TGTGCCAGCAGCTTAGTAGAAAAGGGGGGGCCTAACTATGGCTACACCTTC. It is translated as CASSLVEKGGPNYGYTF. The full variable domain, in which reference TRBV7-9 and TRBJ1-2 provide the parts outside the CDR3, is DTGVSQNPRHKITKRGQNVTFRCDPISEHNRLYWYRQTLGQGPEFLTYFQNEAQLEKSRLLSDRFSAERPKGSFSTLEIQRTEQGDSAMYLCASSLVEKGGPNYGYTFGSGTRLTVV.

The CDR3 region has the DNA TGTGCCAGCTCACCATTTCCACCTAGCTCCTACAATGAGCAGTTCTTC. Translation gives CASSPFPPSSYNEQFF. V is TRBV18 and J is TRBJ2-1; D is ambiguous. The V gene lost 2 bases and the J gene lost 0 bases, with 11 bases spanning the gap. The CDR3 is made up of 16 amino acids. The germline V gene encodes CDR1 KGHSH and CDR2 LQKENI.

This clone turned up a few times. The J gene is TRBJ2-1, the V gene TRBV11-2, with a weak D call TRBD2 (6 bases). Trimming cost V 4 bases and J 5 bases, with 15 bases left between them. Germline CDR1 is SGHAT and CDR2 is FQNNGV. The CDR3 covers 15 residues. The CDR3 spells CASSYNGGSNNEQFF. In nucleotides, the CDR3 is TGTGCCAGCAGCTACAACGGGGGTTCCAACAATGAGCAGTTCTTC.

The chain recombines TRBV2 with TRBJ2-3, with a tentative D call TRBD2 (6 bases). The CDR3 totals 12 residues. Germline lookup yields CDR1 SNHLY and CDR2 FYNNEI. Trimming left V 7 bases short and J 1 base short, with 6 bases between. The CDR3 protein is CASKRGTDTQYF. CDR3 nucleotide sequence: TGTGCCAGCAAGCGGGGCACAGATACGCAGTATTTT.

The rearrangement links TRBV2 to TRBJ2-2; 8 bases are a match to TRBD1. Germline assignment: CDR1 SNHLY and CDR2 FYNNEI. The ends lost 4 bases at V and 2 bases at J; junction bases unmatched: 6. The CDR3 runs 16 residues. CDR3 sequence: CASSGKTGANTGELFF. CDR3 bases: TGTGCCAGCAGTGGAAAGACAGGGGCTAACACCGGGGAGCTGTTTTTT. The variable domain in full, with the rest retrieved from reference TRBV2 and TRBJ2-2, is EPEVTQTPSHQVTQMGQEVILRCVPISNHLYFYWYRQILGQKVEFLVSFYNNEISEKSEIFDDQFSVERPDGSNFTLKIRSTKLEDSAMYFCASSGKTGANTGELFFGEGSRLTVL.

The chain carries TRBV28 and TRBJ2-7; 7 bases fit TRBD1. The ends lost 4 bases at V and 5 bases at J; junction bases unmatched: 8. The CDR3 loop spans 14 amino acids. The germline V gene encodes CDR1 MDHEN and CDR2 SYDVKM. CDR3 in amino acids: CASSSTGMDHEQYF. In DNA, the CDR3 is TGTGCCAGCAGTTCGACAGGGATGGATCACGAGCAGTACTTC.

V is TRBV7-3 and J is TRBJ2-7; TRBD1 matches at 8 bases. The CDR3 loop spans 15 amino acids. The ends lost 5 bases at V and 4 bases at J; junction bases unmatched: 10. Germline assignment: CDR1 SGHTA and CDR2 FQGTGA. Here the CDR3 DNA reads TGTGCCAGCAGCCCCGGGCCAGGGGACAGGTACGAGCAGTACTTC. As protein: CASSPGPGDRYEQYF.

J is TRBJ2-1 and V is TRBV3-1 (or the pseudogene TRBV3-2), with 10 bases aligning to TRBD2. This CDR3 has 16 amino acids. Germline CDR1 LGHDT, CDR2 YNNKEL (reference sequence). Trimming took 3 bases from V and 9 from J; bases not matched to a gene: 11. This chain's CDR3 is CASSQKLAGAGLEQFF. Written as DNA, the CDR3 is TGTGCCAGCAGCCAGAAGCTAGCGGGGGCTGGTCTTGAGCAGTTCTTC.

The gene calls are TRBV19 and TRBJ1-1; 8 nucleotides line up with TRBD1. Trimming cost V 3 bases and J 5 bases; bases outside gene matches: 5. Germline CDR1 LNHDA, CDR2 SQIVND (reference sequence). The CDR3 has 14 amino acids. CDR3 residues: CASSMDRERTEAFF. CDR3 coding DNA: TGTGCCAGTAGTATGGACAGGGAGAGGACTGAAGCTTTCTTT.

The rearrangement joins TRBV18 to TRBJ2-1, with 14 bases that match TRBD2. There are 16 residues in the CDR3. J lost 8 bases, V lost 4 bases, and 7 bases had no gene match. Germline lookup yields CDR1 KGHSH and CDR2 LQKENI. This CDR3 reads CASSLMTSGRADEQFF. The CDR3 coding sequence is TGTGCCAGCTCACTTATGACTAGCGGGAGGGCTGATGAGCAGTTCTTC. Combining the CDR3 with reference TRBV18 and TRBJ2-1 gives the whole variable domain NAGVMQNPRHLVRRRGQEARLRCSPMKGHSHVYWYRQLPEEGLKFMVYLQKENIIDESGMPKERFSAEFPKEGPSILRIQQVVRGDSAAYFCASSLMTSGRADEQFFGPGTRLTVL.

The rearrangement links TRBV15 to TRBJ1-2; tentative D call: TRBD1 (5 bases). Germline CDR1 is LNHNV and CDR2 is YYDKDF (reference sequence). Trimming removed 5 bases from V and 4 bases from J, with 17 bases in between. CDR3 length: 15 amino acids. CDR3 in amino acids: CATSGGQALGYGYTF. In DNA form, the CDR3 reads TGTGCCACCAGCGGAGGACAAGCCCTCGGCTATGGCTACACCTTC.

The chain carries TRBV28 and TRBJ2-7; the match to TRBD2 covers 7 bases. J gave up 6 bases and V 10 bases, and 9 bases lay outside the gene matches. From germline, CDR1 is MDHEN and CDR2 SYDVKM. This CDR3 is built from 12 residues. The CDR3 nucleotides are TGTGCCACCGGAGGGAGGGCCCGCGAGCAGTACTTC. It yields the protein CATGGRAREQYF.

This clone was found once. The rearrangement uses TRBV5-4 and TRBJ1-4, with 9 bases lining up with TRBD1. The V gene end was trimmed by 3 bases and the J gene end by 6 bases; junction bases not matched to a gene: 6. CDR3 length equals 15 residues. CDR1 is SGHNT, CDR2 YYREEE, per germline (reference sequence). The CDR3 DNA is TGTGCCAGCAGCTCTCAACAGGGGGCGGATGAAAAACTGTTTTTT. Protein: CASSSQQGADEKLFF.

The V call is TRBV12-3 or TRBV12-4, the J call TRBJ2-7, with 7 bases that match TRBD1. CDR3 length equals 13 residues. J was trimmed by 2 bases and V by 6 bases; bases with no gene match: 4. CDR3 amino acids: CASSRTGPYEQYF. The CDR3, as DNA: TGTGCCAGCAGCAGGACAGGTCCCTACGAGCAGTACTTC.

The chain joins TRBV7-9 to TRBJ2-3; D is possibly TRBD1 (6 bases). Germline CDR1 and CDR2: SEHNR and FQNEAQ (reference sequence). There are 17 residues in the CDR3. The V gene lost 4 bases and the J gene lost 4 bases, with 21 bases spanning the gap. The CDR3 nucleotides read TGTGCCAGCAGCTCCTTGACAGGAACCGGGGATCCAGATACGCAGTATTTT. Protein: CASSSLTGTGDPDTQYF. Variable domain in full (rest from reference TRBV7-9 and TRBJ2-3): DTGVSQNPRHKITKRGQNVTFRCDPISEHNRLYWYRQTLGQGPEFLTYFQNEAQLEKSRLLSDRFSAERPKGSFSTLEIQRTEQGDSAMYLCASSSLTGTGDPDTQYFGPGTRLTVL.

In its sample, this clone was seen once. CDR3 DNA: TGTGCCAGCAGCCCACAACCAGAAGGACAGTACCAAGAGACCCAGTACTTC. Amino acid sequence: CASSPQPEGQYQETQYF. The V and J genes are TRBV5-4 and TRBJ2-5, with a tentative D call TRBD1 (6 bases). Germline V CDR1 and CDR2: SGHNT, YYREEE (reference sequence). V gave up 4 bases and J gave up 0 bases, with 19 bases separating them. This CDR3 comprises 17 residues. The full variable domain, its missing parts supplied by reference TRBV5-4 and TRBJ2-5, is ETGVTQSPTHLIKTRGQQVTLRCSSQSGHNTVSWYQQALGQGPQFIFQYYREEENGRGNFPPRFSGLQFPNYSSELNVNALELDDSALYLCASSPQPEGQYQETQYFGPGTRLLVL.